This T cell receptor beta chain was recorded in a study of glioma-infiltrating T cells. The iRepertoire nested amplicon-rescue multiplex PCR amplified TCR alpha and beta CDR3s from RNA. TCRdb reanalysed the multiplex PCR reads using MiXCR and keeps one entry per CDR3 protein. The sample lists approximately 90,000 distinct CDR3 sequences; around 23% were seen once. CDR3 length: 16 residues. Per the germline V gene, CDR1 is LNHDA and CDR2 is SQIVND (reference sequence). J was trimmed by 1 base and V by 8 bases; bases with no gene match: 8. The source material was glioma tissue, nonneoplastic brain tissue, or PBMCs (not recorded which). The sequence came from a human donor with low-grade glioma or glioblastoma, undergoing nonglioma brain surgery, or in good health (not recorded which). The chain has TRBV19 and TRBJ2-2; 9 nucleotides match TRBD2. CDR3 region: CASRGAGGLNTGELFF. In DNA form, the CDR3 reads TGTGCCAGTCGGGGAGCGGGAGGCCTGAACACCGGGGAGCTGTTTTTT.